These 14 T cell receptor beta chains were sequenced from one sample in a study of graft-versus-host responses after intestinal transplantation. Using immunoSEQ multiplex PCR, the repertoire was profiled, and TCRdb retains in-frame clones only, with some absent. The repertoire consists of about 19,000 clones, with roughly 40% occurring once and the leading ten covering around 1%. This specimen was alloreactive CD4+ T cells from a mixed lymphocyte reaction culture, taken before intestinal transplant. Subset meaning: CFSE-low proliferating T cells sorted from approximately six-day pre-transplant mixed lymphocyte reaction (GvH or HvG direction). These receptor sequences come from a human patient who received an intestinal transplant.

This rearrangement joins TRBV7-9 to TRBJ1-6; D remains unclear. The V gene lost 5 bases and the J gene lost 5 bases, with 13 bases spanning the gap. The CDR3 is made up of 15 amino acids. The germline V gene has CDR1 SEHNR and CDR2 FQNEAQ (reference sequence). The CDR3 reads CASSPHRDNNSPLHF. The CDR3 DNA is TGTGCCAGCAGCCCCCACCGGGATAATAATTCACCCCTCCACTTT. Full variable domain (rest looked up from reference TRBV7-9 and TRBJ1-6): DTGVSQNPRHKITKRGQNVTFRCDPISEHNRLYWYRQTLGQGPEFLTYFQNEAQLEKSRLLSDRFSAERPKGSFSTLEIQRTEQGDSAMYLCASSPHRDNNSPLHFGNGTRLTVT.

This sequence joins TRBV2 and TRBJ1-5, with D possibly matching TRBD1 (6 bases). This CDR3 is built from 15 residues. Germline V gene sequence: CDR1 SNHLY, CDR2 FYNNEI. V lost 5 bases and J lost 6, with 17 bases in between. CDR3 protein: CASSPEQGRGQPQHF. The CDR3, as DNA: TGTGCCAGCAGTCCAGAACAGGGAAGGGGTCAGCCCCAGCATTTT.

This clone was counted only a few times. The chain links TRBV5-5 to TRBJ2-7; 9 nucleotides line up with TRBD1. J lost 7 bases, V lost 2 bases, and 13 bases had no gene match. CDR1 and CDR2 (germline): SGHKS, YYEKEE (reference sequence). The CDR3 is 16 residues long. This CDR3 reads CASSFSGTGKGFEQYF. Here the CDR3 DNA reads TGTGCCAGCAGCTTTTCCGGGACAGGGAAAGGCTTTGAGCAGTACTTC.

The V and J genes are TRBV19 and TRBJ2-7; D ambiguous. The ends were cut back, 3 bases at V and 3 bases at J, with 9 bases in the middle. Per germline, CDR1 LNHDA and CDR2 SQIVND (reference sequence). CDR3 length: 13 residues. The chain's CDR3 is CASSIGWGYEQYF. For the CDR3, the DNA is TGTGCCAGTAGTATCGGTTGGGGCTACGAGCAGTACTTC.

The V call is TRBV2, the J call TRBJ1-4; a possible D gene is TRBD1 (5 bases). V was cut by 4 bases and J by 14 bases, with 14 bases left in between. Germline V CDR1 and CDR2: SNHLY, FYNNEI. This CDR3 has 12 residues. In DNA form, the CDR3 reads TGTGCCAGCAGTGCCACGCACAGGCGCCTGTTTTTT. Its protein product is CASSATHRRLFF.

The CDR3 reads CASSLDRGLYEQYF. Here the CDR3 DNA reads TGTGCCAGCAGCTTGGACAGGGGGCTCTACGAGCAGTACTTC. V gene TRBV5-6 combines with J gene TRBJ2-7; 9 bases line up with TRBD1. Germline V CDR1 and CDR2: SGHDT, YYEEEE. This CDR3 contains 14 residues. Trimming took 0 bases from V and 3 from J; bases not matched to a gene: 1.

CDR3 in DNA: TGTGCCAGCAGGTCGGCAGGCCGTACCGGGGAGCTGTTTTTT. This sequence encodes CASRSAGRTGELFF. The gene calls are TRBV6-5 and TRBJ2-2; no firm D call. CDR1 is MNHEY and CDR2 is SVGAGI in the germline V gene. This CDR3 has 14 amino acids. V was shortened by 6 bases and J by 5 bases, with 13 bases between the two germline ends.

The CDR3 DNA reads as TGTGCCAGCAGCCCTCCAGGGTTCGATACGCAGTATTTT. The encoded protein is CASSPPGFDTQYF. The chain recombines TRBV7-3 with TRBJ2-3; TRBD1 might be the D (5 bases). The CDR3 consists of 13 residues. Trimming shortened V by 5 bases and J by 6 bases, and 12 bases separated the two germline ends. CDR1 is SGHTA, CDR2 FQGTGA, per germline.

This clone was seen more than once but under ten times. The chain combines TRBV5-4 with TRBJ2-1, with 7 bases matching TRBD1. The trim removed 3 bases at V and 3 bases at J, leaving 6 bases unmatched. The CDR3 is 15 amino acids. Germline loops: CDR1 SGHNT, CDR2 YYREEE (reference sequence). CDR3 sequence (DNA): TGTGCCAGCAGCTCCACAGGGGATCACTACAATGAGCAGTTCTTC. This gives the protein CASSSTGDHYNEQFF.

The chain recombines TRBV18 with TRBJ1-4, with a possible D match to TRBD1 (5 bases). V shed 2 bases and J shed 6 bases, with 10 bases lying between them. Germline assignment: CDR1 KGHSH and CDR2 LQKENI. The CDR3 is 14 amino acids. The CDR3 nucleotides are TGTGCCAGCTCACCAGACCAGGGAGATGAAAAACTGTTTTTT. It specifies CASSPDQGDEKLFF.

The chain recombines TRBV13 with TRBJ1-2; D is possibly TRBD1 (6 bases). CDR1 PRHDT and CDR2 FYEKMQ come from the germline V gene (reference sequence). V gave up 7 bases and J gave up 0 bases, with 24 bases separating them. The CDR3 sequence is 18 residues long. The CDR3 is CASTPGQGWLGPNYGYTF. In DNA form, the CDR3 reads TGTGCCAGCACCCCTGGCCAGGGGTGGTTGGGTCCTAACTATGGCTACACCTTC.

The CDR3 DNA reads as TGTGCCAGCAGTGCCCTCAATCAGCCCCAGCATTTT. Translated: CASSALNQPQHF. V and J are TRBV25-1 and TRBJ1-5; the D is unclear. V gave up 4 bases and J gave up 3 bases, with 4 bases separating them. CDR1 and CDR2 (germline): MGHDK, SYGVNS. This CDR3 comprises 12 residues.

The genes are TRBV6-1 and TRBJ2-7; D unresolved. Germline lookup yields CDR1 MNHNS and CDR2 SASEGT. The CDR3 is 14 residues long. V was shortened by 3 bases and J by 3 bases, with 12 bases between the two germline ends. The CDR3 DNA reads TGTGCCAGCAGTGACCCCGCCCTACACTACGAGCAGTACTTC. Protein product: CASSDPALHYEQYF.

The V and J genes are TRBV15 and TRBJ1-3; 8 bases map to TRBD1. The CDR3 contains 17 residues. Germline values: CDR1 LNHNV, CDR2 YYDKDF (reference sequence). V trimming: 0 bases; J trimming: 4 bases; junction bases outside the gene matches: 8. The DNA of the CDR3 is TGTGCCACCAGCAGAGATACTCGCAGGGGGCGAGGAAACACCATATATTTT. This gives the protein CATSRDTRRGRGNTIYF.